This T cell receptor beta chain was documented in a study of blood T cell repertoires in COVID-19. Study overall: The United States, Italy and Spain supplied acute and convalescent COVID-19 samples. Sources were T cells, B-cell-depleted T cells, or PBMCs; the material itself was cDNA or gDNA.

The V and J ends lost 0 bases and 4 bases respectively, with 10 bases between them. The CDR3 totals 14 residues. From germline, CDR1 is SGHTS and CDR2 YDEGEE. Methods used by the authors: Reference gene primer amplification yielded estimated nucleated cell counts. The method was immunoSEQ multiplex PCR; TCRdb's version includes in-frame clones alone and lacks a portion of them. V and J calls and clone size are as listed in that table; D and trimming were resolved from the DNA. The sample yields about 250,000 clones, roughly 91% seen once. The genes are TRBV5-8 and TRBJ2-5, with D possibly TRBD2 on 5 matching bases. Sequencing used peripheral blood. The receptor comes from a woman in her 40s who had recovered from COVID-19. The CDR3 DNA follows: TGTGCCAGCAGCTTGGCCCCACTAGGAGAGACCCAGTACTTC. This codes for CASSLAPLGETQYF.